These 26 T cell receptor beta chains share one sample of origin, sequenced in a study of shared clonotypes between healthy human individuals. Repertoires were generated with immunoSEQ multiplex PCR, while TCRdb's copy carries only in-frame clones and drops some. This table has under 600,000 clones, around 96% appearing once. The sample consisted of naive CD4+ T cells sorted from blood. Documented subset: CD45RA+ positively selected. The source is a woman under 40 in good health.

CDR3 in amino acids: CASIPWGVPGSEAFF. For the CDR3, the DNA is TGTGCCAGCATCCCCTGGGGGGTCCCCGGGAGTGAAGCTTTCTTT. The chain combines TRBV28 with TRBJ1-1, with D perhaps TRBD1 (5 bases). The V gene's germline CDR1 is MDHEN and CDR2 SYDVKM. V gave up 7 bases and J gave up 7 bases, with 22 bases separating them. The length of the CDR3 is 15 residues.

This chain uses TRBV5-6 with TRBJ1-1; 9 bases are a match to TRBD1. Germline V lookup: CDR1 SGHDT, CDR2 YYEEEE. V shed 4 bases, J shed 4 bases, and the junction held 11 bases outside the gene matches. The CDR3 has 16 residues. The CDR3 DNA sequence: TGTGCCAGCAGCCTGGGGTGGGACAGGGCGGGCACTGAAGCTTTCTTT. Translating gives CASSLGWDRAGTEAFF.

CDR3 sequence reads: CASRSPREGGYEQYF. As DNA, the CDR3 is TGCGCCAGCAGATCTCCCAGGGAAGGGGGCTACGAGCAGTACTTC. V and J are TRBV5-1 and TRBJ2-7; D might be TRBD1 (6 bases). Germline CDR1 and CDR2: SGHRS and YFSETQ. This CDR3 region has 15 residues. Trimming shortened V by 5 bases and J by 3 bases, and 18 bases separated the two germline ends.

The chain employs TRBV30 and TRBJ2-7; D might be TRBD1 (6 bases). Germline CDR1 reads GTSNPN; CDR2 reads SVGIG (reference sequence). This CDR3 has 13 residues. Trimming stripped 4 bases from V and 7 bases from J, with 17 bases between. CDR3 residues: CAWKDSGMREQYF. CDR3 DNA: TGTGCCTGGAAGGACAGTGGAATGCGTGAGCAGTACTTC.

The rearrangement uses TRBV18 and TRBJ2-1; 8 nucleotides align to TRBD1. The germline V gene encodes CDR1 KGHSH and CDR2 LQKENI. V lost 3 bases and J lost 6; bases outside the gene matches: 10. The CDR3 covers 16 residues. Written as DNA, the CDR3 is TGTGCCAGCTCACCCGTCGGGACAGGAGTCTCCAATGAGCAGTTCTTC. It is translated as CASSPVGTGVSNEQFF.

This chain joins TRBV19 and TRBJ2-1; D possibly uses TRBD1 or TRBD2 (5 bases each). The CDR3 extends over 14 amino acids. CDR1 and CDR2 (germline): LNHDA, SQIVND (reference sequence). V was shortened by 6 bases and J by 9 bases, with 18 bases between the two germline ends. CDR3 DNA: TGTGCCAGTAGCGACCAGGGAGTCGGTAGTGAGCAGTTCTTC. Its translation is CASSDQGVGSEQFF.

This clone was seen just once. The chain recombines TRBV28 with TRBJ2-5; D gene unclear. The J call could be wrong; TRBJ2-7 is a better fit for the DNA end. The CDR3 runs to 15 residues. Germline V CDR1 and CDR2: MDHEN, SYDVKM. The DNA for the CDR3 is TGTGCCAGCAGCTCTCGAGGCGCGGCTAGCTACGAGCAGTACTTC. This codes for CASSSRGAASYEQYF.

CDR3 nucleotide sequence: TGCGCCAGCAGCCGACCAGACAATGAGCAGTTCTTC. Residues: CASSRPDNEQFF. The genes are TRBV5-1 and TRBJ2-1; no clear D. The CDR3 sequence is 12 residues long. Germline values: CDR1 SGHRS, CDR2 YFSETQ. Trimming stripped 4 bases from V and 5 bases from J, with 7 bases between. The full variable domain, in which reference TRBV5-1 and TRBJ2-1 provide the parts outside the CDR3, is KAGVTQTPRYLIKTRGQQVTLSCSPISGHRSVSWYQQTPGQGLQFLFEYFSETQRNKGNFPGRFSGRQFSNSRSEMNVSTLELGDSALYLCASSRPDNEQFFGPGTRLTVL.

CDR3 nucleotides: TGTGCCAGCTCACGAGGAACGGGAACCCAAGAGACCCAGTACTTC. Translated: CASSRGTGTQETQYF. The chain has TRBV18 and TRBJ2-5; tentative D call: TRBD2 (5 bases). CDR1 KGHSH and CDR2 LQKENI come from the germline V gene. Trimming took off 4 bases at V and 1 base at J, with 13 bases between the two ends. This CDR3 has 15 amino acids.

On this clone itself: One end of the junction varies from germline; a read error may be responsible. The gene calls are TRBV7-9 and TRBJ2-3; D is unclear. CDR1 is SEHNR and CDR2 is FQNEAQ in the germline V gene (reference sequence). This CDR3 spans 13 amino acids. The CDR3 region has the DNA TGTGCCAGCAGTTTAGCACCCCCAGATACGCAGTATTTT. The encoded protein is CASSLAPPDTQYF.

The chain couples TRBV7-9 to TRBJ1-3; D call uncertain. This CDR3 is built from 13 residues. The ends were cut back, 4 bases at V and 3 bases at J, with 7 bases in the middle. The germline V gene encodes CDR1 SEHNR and CDR2 FQNEAQ (reference sequence). This CDR3 is CASSSIVGNTIYF. Here the CDR3 DNA reads TGTGCCAGCAGCTCTATCGTTGGAAACACCATATATTTT.

The chain employs TRBV20-1 and TRBJ1-2, with D unclear. Trimming removed 1 base from V and 9 bases from J, with 9 bases in between. The length of the CDR3 is 11 residues. Germline V CDR1 and CDR2: DFQATT, SNEGSKA (reference sequence). The CDR3 loop is CSARVLGRYTF. CDR3 bases: TGCAGTGCTAGAGTCCTCGGCCGCTACACCTTC.

Only one count was recorded for this clone. V is TRBV9 and J is TRBJ1-1, with D perhaps matching TRBD1 (5 bases). Germline V CDR1 and CDR2: SGDLS, YYNGEE. The CDR3 is made up of 15 amino acids. V gave up 0 bases and J gave up 1 base, with 10 bases separating them. The CDR3 sequence is CASSVGQNRNTEAFF. Written as DNA, the CDR3 is TGTGCCAGCAGCGTAGGACAGAACAGGAACACTGAAGCTTTCTTT.

V is TRBV5-4 and J is TRBJ2-3, with D perhaps being TRBD1 or TRBD2 (5 bases each). Germline V gene sequence: CDR1 SGHNT, CDR2 YYREEE (reference sequence). Trimming shortened V by 1 base and J by 5 bases, and 14 bases separated the two germline ends. The CDR3 has 15 residues. CDR3 sequence (DNA): TGTGCCAGCAGCTTGCGGCCAGGGACGGGAGATACGCAGTATTTT. Translation gives CASSLRPGTGDTQYF.

This clone was picked up a small number of times. V usage is TRBV28 and J usage is TRBJ2-2; perhaps TRBD2 as D (6 bases). Germline lookup yields CDR1 MDHEN and CDR2 SYDVKM. CDR3 length equals 14 residues. V was clipped by 7 bases and J by 4 bases, with 13 bases between them. The CDR3 reads CASNDGGGTGELFF. CDR3 coding DNA: TGTGCCAGCAATGACGGGGGTGGCACCGGGGAGCTGTTTTTT.

This clone was seen a single time. J is TRBJ1-1 and V is TRBV19; 12 nucleotides line up with TRBD1. The CDR3 runs to 16 residues. After removal of 5 bases from V and 5 bases from J, the junction contained 9 bases not matched to a gene. Germline V lookup: CDR1 LNHDA, CDR2 SQIVND (reference sequence). CDR3 protein: CASSPVGTGGWTEAFF. The CDR3 DNA reads TGTGCCAGTAGTCCGGTCGGGACAGGGGGCTGGACTGAAGCTTTCTTT.

This sequence joins TRBV18 and TRBJ2-2; a weak D match, TRBD2 (7 bases). V was shortened by 2 bases and J by 5 bases, with 15 bases between the two germline ends. CDR3 size: 16 residues. From germline, CDR1 is KGHSH and CDR2 LQKENI. As DNA, the CDR3 is TGTGCCAGCTCACCATTCGCGGGGGCCGGAACCGGGGAGCTGTTTTTT. Translation: CASSPFAGAGTGELFF.

This chain joins TRBV7-2 and TRBJ2-5, with D possibly being TRBD2 (6 bases). The CDR3 extends over 14 amino acids. CDR1 and CDR2 from the germline V gene are SGHTA and FQGNSA. Trimming pared 0 bases from V and 2 bases from J, leaving 7 bases between. CDR3 DNA sequence: TGTGCCAGCAGCTTAGCGGGAGGACAAGAGACCCAGTACTTC. This gives the protein CASSLAGGQETQYF.

The chain recombines TRBV5-1 with TRBJ2-7; TRBD1 matches at 9 bases. The CDR3 length is 16 residues. The germline V gene has CDR1 SGHRS and CDR2 YFSETQ. The V gene end was trimmed by 0 bases and the J gene end by 3 bases; junction bases not matched to a gene: 7. The CDR3 region has the DNA TGCGCCAGCAGCTTGGGGACAGGGGTTCTGGTCTACGAGCAGTACTTC. This encodes CASSLGTGVLVYEQYF.

This rearrangement joins TRBV28 to TRBJ2-7; 9 positions match TRBD1. The CDR3 covers 14 residues. Trimming removed 6 bases from V and 2 bases from J; junction bases left unmatched: 5. Germline CDR1 is MDHEN and CDR2 is SYDVKM. Here the CDR3 reads CASRGTGRTYEQYF. Here the CDR3 DNA reads TGTGCCAGCAGGGGGACAGGGAGGACCTACGAGCAGTACTTC.

The chain couples TRBV4-2 to TRBJ2-1, with TRBD1 as a possible D gene (6 bases). V was shortened by 3 bases and J by 4 bases, with 22 bases between the two germline ends. The CDR3 sequence is 18 residues long. Germline-derived CDR1 and CDR2 are LGHNA and YNFKEQ. CDR3 loop: CASSQGRRGRGAYNEQFF. The DNA for the CDR3 is TGTGCCAGCAGCCAGGGGAGACGGGGCAGGGGCGCATACAATGAGCAGTTCTTC.

The J gene is TRBJ2-1, the V gene TRBV4-1; D is undetermined. This CDR3 spans 15 amino acids. Germline-derived CDR1 and CDR2 are MGHRA and YSYEKL. Trimming cost V 0 bases and J 6 bases, with 12 bases left between them. CDR3 nucleotide sequence: TGCGCCAGCAGCCAAGACCGTTCCGGTTTCAATGAGCAGTTCTTC. Translated: CASSQDRSGFNEQFF.

The chain joins TRBV9 to TRBJ2-2; 9 bases are shared with TRBD2. The CDR3 consists of 17 residues. The V gene end was trimmed by 0 bases and the J gene end by 4 bases; junction bases not matched to a gene: 7. Germline V lookup: CDR1 SGDLS, CDR2 YYNGEE. CDR3 sequence (DNA): TGTGCCAGCAGCGTAGCAAGCGGGGGGCGAGTCACCGGGGAGCTGTTTTTT. Translating gives CASSVASGGRVTGELFF. The full variable domain, completed using reference TRBV9 and TRBJ2-2, is DSGVTQTPKHLITATGQRVTLRCSPRSGDLSVYWYQQSLDQGLQFLIQYYNGEERAKGNILERFSAQQFPDLHSELNLSSLELGDSALYFCASSVASGGRVTGELFFGEGSRLTVL.

The count of this clone is one. The genes are TRBV7-2 and TRBJ2-7; D gene ambiguous. The CDR3 runs 15 residues. V lost 2 bases and J 3 bases, leaving 14 bases between the germline ends. Germline V gene sequence: CDR1 SGHTA, CDR2 FQGNSA. DNA for the CDR3: TGTGCCAGCAGCTTAACAAACAACATAGGCTACGAGCAGTACTTC. As protein: CASSLTNNIGYEQYF.

This rearrangement joins TRBV6-5 to TRBJ2-1; 8 bases fit TRBD1. CDR1 and CDR2 (germline): MNHEY, SVGAGI. J lost 9 bases, V lost 0 bases, and 1 base had no gene match. This CDR3 comprises 13 residues. CDR3 sequence reads: CASSYSTGVEQFF. DNA of the CDR3: TGTGCCAGCAGTTACTCGACAGGGGTTGAGCAGTTCTTC.

The chain uses TRBV27 and TRBJ1-5; D is ambiguous. The CDR3 covers 13 residues. V lost 7 bases and J lost 0, with 7 bases in between. Germline CDR1 reads MNHEY; CDR2 reads SMNVEV (reference sequence). The CDR3 is CASKYNSNQPQHF. The CDR3 DNA follows: TGTGCCAGCAAATATAATAGCAATCAGCCCCAGCATTTT.